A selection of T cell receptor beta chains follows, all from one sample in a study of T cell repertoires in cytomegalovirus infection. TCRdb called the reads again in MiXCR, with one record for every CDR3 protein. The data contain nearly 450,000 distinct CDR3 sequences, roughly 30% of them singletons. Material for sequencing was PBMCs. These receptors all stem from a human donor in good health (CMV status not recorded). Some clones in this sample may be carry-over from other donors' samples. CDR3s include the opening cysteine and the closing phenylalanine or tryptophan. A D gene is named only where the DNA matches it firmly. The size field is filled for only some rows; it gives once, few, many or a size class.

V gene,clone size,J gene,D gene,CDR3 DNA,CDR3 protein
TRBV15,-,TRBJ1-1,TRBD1,TGTGCCACCAGCACTCTGGACAGGGGAGAAGCTTTCTTT,CATSTLDRGEAFF
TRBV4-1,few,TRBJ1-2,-,TGCGCCAGCAGCCAACGGACGGGACATCTTCATGGCTACACCTTC,CASSQRTGHLHGYTF
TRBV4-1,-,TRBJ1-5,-,TGCGCCAGCAGCGAAACGGGTGACAATCAGCCCCAGCATTTT,CASSETGDNQPQHF
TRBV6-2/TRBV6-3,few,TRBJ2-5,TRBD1,TGTGCCAGCAGTTACGGACAGGGTCGAGAGACCCAGTACTTC,CASSYGQGRETQYF
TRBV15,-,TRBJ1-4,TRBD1,TGTGCCACCAGCACCTACAGGGGCGCTAATGAAAAACTGTTTTTT,CATSTYRGANEKLFF
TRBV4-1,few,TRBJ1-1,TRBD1,TGCGCCAGCAGCCATCCGGGACAGAAGATTTTCTTT,CASSHPGQKIFF
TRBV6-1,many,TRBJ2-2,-,TGTGCCAGCAGTGAAGGGGCCGATAACACCGGGGAGCTGTTTTTT,CASSEGADNTGELFF
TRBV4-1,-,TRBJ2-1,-,TGCGCCAGCAGCCCACTAAGGGCTAGCGTCCACAATGAGCAGTTCTTC,CASSPLRASVHNEQFF
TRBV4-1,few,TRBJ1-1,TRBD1,TGCGCCAGCAGCCAAGATCGGTGCAGGGGGTCGAGAACTGAAGCTTTCTTT,CASSQDRCRGSRTEAFF
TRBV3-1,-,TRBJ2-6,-,TGTGCCAGCAGCCAAGTAGTTCTACCTCACCCCACTCTCTCTGGGGCCAACGTCCTGACTTTC,CASSQVVLPHPTLSGANVLTF
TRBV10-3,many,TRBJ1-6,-,TGTGCCATCAGTGAGGCAGGTCCTAATTCACCCCTCCACTTT,CAISEAGPNSPLHF
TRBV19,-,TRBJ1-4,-,TGTGCCAGTACCTCAGGTGGGGGGTACAGCAAATCAAATGAAAAACTGTTTTTT,CASTSGGGYSKSNEKLFF
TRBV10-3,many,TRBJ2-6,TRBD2,TGTGCCATCAGTGAGTCGAGTAGCGGGGGTGGGGCCAACGTCCTGACTTTC,CAISESSSGGGANVLTF
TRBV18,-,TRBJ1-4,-,TGTGCCAGCTCACCACTGGTGTCGGGGGGACTGTTTTTT,CASSPLVSGGLFF
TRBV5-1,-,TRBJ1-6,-,TGCGCCAGCAAAATGGACCCAGATAATTCACCCCTCCACTTT,CASKMDPDNSPLHF
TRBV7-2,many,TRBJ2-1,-,TGTGCCAGCAGCCCGCGAGGGGGAAGCTCCTACAATGAGCAGTTCTTC,CASSPRGGSSYNEQFF
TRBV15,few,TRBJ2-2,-,TGTGCCACCAGCAGAGATCAGGCCAAAAGTTTGCACGGGGAGCTGTTTTTT,CATSRDQAKSLHGELFF
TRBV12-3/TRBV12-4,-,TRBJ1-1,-,TGTGCCAGCACCCTTATGACGGGGGCCCCCGCATTGAACACTGAAGCTTTCTTT,CASTLMTGAPALNTEAFF
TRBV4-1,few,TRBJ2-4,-,TGCGCCAGCAGCCACCCGGACACGGAGGGATCCAAAAACATTCAGTACTTC,CASSHPDTEGSKNIQYF
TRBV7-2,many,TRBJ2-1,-,TGTGCCAGCAGCTTAGGACAGGCTTCCGGCAATGAGCAGTTCTTC,CASSLGQASGNEQFF
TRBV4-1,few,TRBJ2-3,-,TGCGCCAGCAGCCAAGATAGAACAGGCGCCCGGACTGGGGCGCAGTATTTT,CASSQDRTGARTGAQYF
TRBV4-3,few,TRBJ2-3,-,TGCGCCAGCAGCCAAGAAGGATCGAAGGGAAGGACAGATACGCAGTATTTT,CASSQEGSKGRTDTQYF
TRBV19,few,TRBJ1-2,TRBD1,TGTGCCAGTAGTCCAGCAGGGGGCCACTACACCTTC,CASSPAGGHYTF
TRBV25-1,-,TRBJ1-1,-,TGTGCCAGTTGGGAGGCCGGGGTTGCTTTCTTT,CASWEAGVAFF
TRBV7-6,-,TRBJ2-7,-,TGTGCCAGCAGCCTGGCGACAGACTACGAGCAGTACTTC,CASSLATDYEQYF
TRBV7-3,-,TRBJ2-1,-,TGTGCCAGCAACCCGTATGGAAAGGTGGTTGGAGATGAGCAGTTCTTC,CASNPYGKVVGDEQFF
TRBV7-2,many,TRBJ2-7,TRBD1,TGTGCCAGCAGCATTTACAGGGGATCCTACGAGCAGTACTTC,CASSIYRGSYEQYF
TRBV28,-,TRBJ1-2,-,TGTGCCAGCAGGGCGGAGGGGCTTCTTTTTGGGTACACCTTC,CASRAEGLLFGYTF
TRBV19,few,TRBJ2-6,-,TGTGCCAGTAAATTAAGAGGCAGCTCTGGGGCCAACGTCCTGACTTTC,CASKLRGSSGANVLTF
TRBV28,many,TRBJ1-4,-,TGTGCCAGCAGTTTTGGTGAAAAACTGTTTTTT,CASSFGEKLFF
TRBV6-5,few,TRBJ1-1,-,TGTGCCAGCACCCCTAAGTTTTGGGGGCGTCGGACTGAAGCTTTCTTT,CASTPKFWGRRTEAFF
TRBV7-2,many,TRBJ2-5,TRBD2,TGTGCCAGCAGTAAGCGGGGGGCCGGTGAGACCCAGTACTTC,CASSKRGAGETQYF
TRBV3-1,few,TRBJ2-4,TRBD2,TGTGCCAGCAGCCAACCCCAATCCCCCCGGGGGGGTCTAGCCAAAAACATTCAGTACTTC,CASSQPQSPRGGLAKNIQYF
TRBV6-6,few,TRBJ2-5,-,TGTGCCAGCTGGGCTAGCGTAGAGACCCAGTACTTC,CASWASVETQYF
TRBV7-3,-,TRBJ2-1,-,TGTGCCAGCAGTCTTAGCCCTACATTGGGCAATGAGCAGTTCTTC,CASSLSPTLGNEQFF
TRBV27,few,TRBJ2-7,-,TGTGCCAGCAGTTCCTCGACCCCTTCCTACGAGCAGTACTTC,CASSSSTPSYEQYF
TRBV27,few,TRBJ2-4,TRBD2,TGTGCCAGCCGACTAGCGGGGCACAAAAACATTCAGTACTTC,CASRLAGHKNIQYF